The clone carrying this T cell receptor beta chain was found many times. What it binds is not known. CDR3 length: 13 amino acids. Germline values: CDR1 SQVTM, CDR2 ANQGSEA. Trimming shortened V by 5 bases and J by 4 bases, and 13 bases separated the two germline ends. Reverse transcription used roughly 480 ng RNA and constant-region primers for alpha and beta. Separate chain-specific third strand synthesis with multiplexing indices produced the alpha and beta libraries. A 5' RACE adapter with a random hexamer and the SP2 primer site was joined to cDNA. MiXCR was run by TCRdb on the 5' RACE reads, yielding one entry per CDR3 protein. The table includes about 6,000 distinct CDR3 sequences, around 9% detected once. This sample was taken from a study of HIV-infected patients and healthy controls. Antiretroviral therapy had run roughly three months, about 14 weeks, before follow-up blood collection. No cell fractionation was done, so the repertoire covers all unsorted peripheral blood T cells.

Study-wide points: CDR3 sharing between individuals was lower in HIV-infected patients than in healthy controls. Untreated HIV+ repertoires had roughly threefold fewer distinct CDR3s and lower Shannon diversity than healthy controls. In healthy controls, MAIT alpha CDR3s were common; in HIV+ repertoires, severely depleted.

Sequencing used blood, obtained during antiretroviral therapy. The clonotype comes from an adult with HIV infection. This chain connects TRBV29-1 to TRBJ2-3, with D perhaps matching TRBD1 (5 bases). CDR3 region: CSVQGVGADTQYF. The DNA for the CDR3 is TGCAGCGTTCAAGGGGTGGGCGCAGATACGCAGTATTTT.